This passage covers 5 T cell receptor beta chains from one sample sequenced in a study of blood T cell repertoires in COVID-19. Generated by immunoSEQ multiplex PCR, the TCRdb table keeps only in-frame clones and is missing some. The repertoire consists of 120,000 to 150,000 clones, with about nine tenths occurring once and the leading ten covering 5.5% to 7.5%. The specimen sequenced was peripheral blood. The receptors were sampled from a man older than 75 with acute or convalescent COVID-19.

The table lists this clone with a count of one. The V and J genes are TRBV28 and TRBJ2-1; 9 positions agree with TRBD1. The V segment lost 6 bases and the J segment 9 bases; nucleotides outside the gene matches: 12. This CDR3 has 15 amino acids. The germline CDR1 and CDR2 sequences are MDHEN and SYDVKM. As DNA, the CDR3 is TGTGCCAGCAGCTCGGACAGGGGCGGGTTGGGTGAGCAGTTCTTC. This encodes CASSSDRGGLGEQFF.

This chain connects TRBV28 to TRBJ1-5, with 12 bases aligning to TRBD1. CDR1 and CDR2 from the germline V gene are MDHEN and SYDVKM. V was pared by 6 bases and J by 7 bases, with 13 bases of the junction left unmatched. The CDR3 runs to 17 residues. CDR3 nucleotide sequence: TGTGCCAGCAGGTTCCTAACCGGGACAGGGGGCTGGCAGCCCCAGCATTTT. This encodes CASRFLTGTGGWQPQHF. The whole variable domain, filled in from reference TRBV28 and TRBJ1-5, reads DVKVTQSSRYLVKRTGEKVFLECVQDMDHENMFWYRQDPGLGLRLIYFSYDVKMKEKGDIPEGYSVSREKKERFSLILESASTNQTSMYLCASRFLTGTGGWQPQHFGDGTRLSIL.

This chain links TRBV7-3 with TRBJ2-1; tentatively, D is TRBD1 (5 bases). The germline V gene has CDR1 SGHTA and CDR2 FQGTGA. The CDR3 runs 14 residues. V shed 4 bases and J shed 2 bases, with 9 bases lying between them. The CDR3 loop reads CASSSEGAYNEQFF. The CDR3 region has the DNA TGTGCCAGCAGCTCCGAAGGGGCCTACAATGAGCAGTTCTTC.

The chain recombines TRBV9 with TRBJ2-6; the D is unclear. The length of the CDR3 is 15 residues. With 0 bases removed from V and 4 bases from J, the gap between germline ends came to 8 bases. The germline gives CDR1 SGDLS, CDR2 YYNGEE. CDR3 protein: CASSVVETGANVLTF. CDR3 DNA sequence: TGTGCCAGCAGCGTAGTGGAGACGGGGGCCAACGTCCTGACTTTC.

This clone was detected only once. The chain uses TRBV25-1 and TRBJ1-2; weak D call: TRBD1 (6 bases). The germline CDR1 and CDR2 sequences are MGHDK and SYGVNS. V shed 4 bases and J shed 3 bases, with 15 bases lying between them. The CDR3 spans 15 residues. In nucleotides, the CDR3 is TGTGCCAGCAGTGGGACAGCGTTAGGCGACTATGGCTACACCTTC. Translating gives CASSGTALGDYGYTF.